A selection of T cell receptor beta chains follows, all from one sample in a study of a mutant IDH1 vaccine in newly diagnosed glioma. For these TCRs, the target antigens are not known. The table came from immunoSEQ multiplex PCR; TCRdb's copy has only in-frame clones and leaves some out. The table shows 75,000 to 85,000 clones, with 75% to 95% occurring only once. Sequencing used PBMCs, obtained from a glioma patient whose treatment included an IDH1 peptide vaccine. The receptors derive from a woman between 45 and 65 years old with glioma. Each CDR3 is given with its conserved first and last residue. D genes are given only for firm matches. Clone sizes are given selectively: once, few, many, or a class where the clone is expanded.

v_gene	len	d_gene	j_gene	abundance	CDR3aa	CDR3nt
TRBV7-2	13	NA	TRBJ2-5	NA	CASSLGGQETQYF	TGTGCCAGCAGCCTGGGGGGCCAAGAGACCCAGTACTTC
TRBV5-5	13	NA	TRBJ1-5	NA	CASSSWSNQPQHF	TGTGCCAGCAGCTCATGGAGCAATCAGCCCCAGCATTTT
TRBV11-2	15	TRBD1	TRBJ2-7	NA	CASSLGEGQGGARYF	TGTGCCAGCAGCTTAGGGGAGGGACAGGGGGGCGCACGGTACTTC
TRBV4-1	16	NA	TRBJ2-7	once	CASSQPTSSRPYEQYF	TGCGCCAGCAGCCAACCCACTAGTTCCCGACCCTACGAGCAGTACTTC
TRBV11-2	14	NA	TRBJ2-5	NA	CASSFSGTQETQYF	TGTGCCAGCAGCTTCTCCGGGACACAAGAGACCCAGTACTTC
TRBV6-6	12	NA	TRBJ2-3	NA	CASTPRTDTQYF	TGTGCCAGCACCCCTCGCACAGATACGCAGTATTTT
TRBV6-5	15	TRBD2	TRBJ2-1	once	CASSYAASGTHEQFF	TGTGCCAGCAGTTACGCGGCTAGCGGGACCCATGAGCAGTTCTTC
TRBV30	15	TRBD1	TRBJ1-5	NA	CAWSVLGTEAQPQHF	TGTGCCTGGAGTGTCCTCGGGACAGAAGCTCAGCCCCAGCATTTT
TRBV5-1	16	NA	TRBJ2-7	NA	CASSSSTGTNTYEQYF	TGCGCCAGCAGCTCATCCACTGGGACAAACACCTACGAGCAGTACTTC
TRBV2	16	NA	TRBJ1-5	NA	CASSVLEDYSNQPQHF	TGTGCCAGCAGTGTCCTCGAAGATTATAGCAATCAGCCCCAGCATTTT
TRBV6-1	17	NA	TRBJ2-3	NA	CASSARRTFASTDTQYF	TGTGCCAGCAGTGCAAGGAGGACATTCGCTAGCACAGATACGCAGTATTTT
TRBV5-1	14	TRBD2	TRBJ2-1	once	CASTVAGGYNEQFF	TGCGCCAGCACCGTAGCGGGAGGGTACAATGAGCAGTTCTTC
TRBV6-5	14	NA	TRBJ2-3	once	CASSYKRGGDTQYF	TGTGCCAGCAGTTATAAGCGAGGTGGAGATACGCAGTATTTT
TRBV19	17	NA	TRBJ1-1	NA	CASSIVAMGIMNTEAFF	TGTGCCAGTAGTATAGTGGCGATGGGGATCATGAACACTGAAGCTTTCTTT
TRBV13	13	TRBD1	TRBJ2-5	once	CASSSGTGDKQYF	TGTGCCAGCAGCTCAGGGACAGGGGATAAGCAGTACTTC
TRBV7-9	15	NA	TRBJ2-2	NA	CASSLASGNTGELFF	TGTGCCAGCAGCTTAGCGAGCGGGAACACCGGGGAGCTGTTTTTT
TRBV5-1	15	NA	TRBJ1-4	NA	CASSLSGASNEKLFF	TGCGCCAGCAGCTTGTCGGGAGCATCTAATGAAAAACTGTTTTTT
TRBV10-2	14	NA	TRBJ1-5	few	CASSTDRFNQPQHF	TGCGCCAGCAGTACGGACCGCTTCAATCAGCCCCAGCATTTT
TRBV9	13	NA	TRBJ2-7	NA	CASSTTPTYEQYF	TGTGCCAGCAGTACAACTCCCACCTACGAGCAGTACTTC
TRBV18	17	TRBD1	TRBJ2-1	NA	CASSPRNGDRVDNEQFF	TGTGCCAGCTCACCAAGGAATGGGGACAGGGTTGACAATGAGCAGTTCTTC
TRBV18	16	NA	TRBJ2-1	NA	CASSPDIGSGYNEQFF	TGTGCCAGCTCACCAGATATAGGTAGCGGCTACAATGAGCAGTTCTTC
TRBV30	13	NA	TRBJ1-3	NA	CAWYRDLGNTIYF	TGTGCCTGGTACCGGGACCTTGGAAACACCATATATTTT
TRBV5-1	15	NA	TRBJ2-2	NA	CASSFYVWDTGELFF	TGCGCCAGCAGCTTCTATGTGTGGGACACCGGGGAGCTGTTTTTT
TRBV30	15	NA	TRBJ1-1	few	CAWNPQGRRNTEAFF	TGTGCCTGGAATCCCCAGGGGCGAAGGAACACTGAAGCTTTCTTT
TRBV5-1	16	TRBD1	TRBJ1-6	few	CASSPGTGQYHSPLHF	TGCGCCAGCAGCCCCGGTACGGGACAGTACCATTCACCCCTCCACTTT
TRBV4-1	16	TRBD1	TRBJ2-7	NA	CASSQDRGQGAYEQYF	TGCGCCAGCAGCCAAGATCGAGGCCAGGGGGCATACGAGCAGTACTTC
TRBV27	16	TRBD2	TRBJ2-1	NA	CASRGVGASGYNEQFF	TGTGCCAGCAGAGGGGTAGGGGCTAGCGGCTACAATGAGCAGTTCTTC
TRBV28	14	TRBD1	TRBJ1-5	NA	CASRTGWSNQPQHF	TGTGCCAGCAGGACAGGGTGGAGCAATCAGCCCCAGCATTTT
TRBV5-1	14	NA	TRBJ2-5	NA	CASSLATGQETQYF	TGCGCCAGCAGCTTAGCCACAGGACAAGAGACCCAGTACTTC
TRBV27	15	TRBD1	TRBJ2-7	NA	CASRPGQVLIYEQYF	TGTGCCAGCAGACCGGGACAGGTACTTATCTACGAGCAGTACTTC
TRBV5-1	14	TRBD1	TRBJ1-2	NA	CASSSRTGIDGYTF	TGCGCCAGCAGCTCACGGACAGGGATCGATGGCTACACCTTC
TRBV11-2	14	NA	TRBJ2-7	NA	CASMPLRAAYEQYF	TGTGCCAGCATGCCCCTGCGGGCCGCCTACGAGCAGTACTTC
TRBV7-6	15	TRBD2	TRBJ2-2	NA	CASSSGLAITGELFF	TGTGCCAGCAGTTCGGGACTAGCGATAACCGGGGAGCTGTTTTTT
TRBV28	13	TRBD1	TRBJ1-4	NA	CATMNRGFEKLFF	TGTGCCACCATGAACAGGGGTTTTGAAAAACTGTTTTTT
TRBV7-9	15	TRBD2	TRBJ2-1	NA	CASSPSGSSYNEQFF	TGTGCCAGCAGCCCGAGCGGGAGCTCCTACAATGAGCAGTTCTTC
TRBV7-8	15	TRBD2	TRBJ2-1	NA	CASSLSRTSLNEQFF	TGTGCCAGCAGCCTATCTAGGACTAGCCTGAATGAGCAGTTCTTC
TRBV30	14	TRBD2	TRBJ2-7	NA	CAWRTSGETYEQYF	TGTGCCTGGAGGACTAGCGGAGAGACCTACGAGCAGTACTTC
TRBV11-2	15	TRBD1	TRBJ2-7	NA	CASSSTYRGAYEQYF	TGTGCCAGCAGCTCCACATACAGGGGAGCCTACGAGCAGTACTTC
TRBV5-1	14	NA	TRBJ1-1	NA	CASSWLTVNTEAFF	TGCGCCAGCAGCTGGCTGACAGTTAACACTGAAGCTTTCTTT
TRBV5-1	14	NA	TRBJ1-5	NA	CASSHGTGNQPQHF	TGCGCCAGCAGCCACGGGACGGGGAATCAGCCCCAGCATTTT
TRBV11-2	15	NA	TRBJ2-1	NA	CASRGLSSSYNEQFF	TGTGCCAGTAGGGGACTGTCTAGCTCCTACAATGAGCAGTTCTTC
TRBV18	17	TRBD1	TRBJ1-4	once	CASSPGQGKGQGEKLFF	TGTGCCAGCTCACCAGGACAGGGGAAAGGCCAAGGTGAAAAACTGTTTTTT
TRBV7-9	11	NA	TRBJ1-1	NA	CASSFQGQAFF	TGTGCCAGCAGCTTTCAGGGGCAAGCTTTCTTT